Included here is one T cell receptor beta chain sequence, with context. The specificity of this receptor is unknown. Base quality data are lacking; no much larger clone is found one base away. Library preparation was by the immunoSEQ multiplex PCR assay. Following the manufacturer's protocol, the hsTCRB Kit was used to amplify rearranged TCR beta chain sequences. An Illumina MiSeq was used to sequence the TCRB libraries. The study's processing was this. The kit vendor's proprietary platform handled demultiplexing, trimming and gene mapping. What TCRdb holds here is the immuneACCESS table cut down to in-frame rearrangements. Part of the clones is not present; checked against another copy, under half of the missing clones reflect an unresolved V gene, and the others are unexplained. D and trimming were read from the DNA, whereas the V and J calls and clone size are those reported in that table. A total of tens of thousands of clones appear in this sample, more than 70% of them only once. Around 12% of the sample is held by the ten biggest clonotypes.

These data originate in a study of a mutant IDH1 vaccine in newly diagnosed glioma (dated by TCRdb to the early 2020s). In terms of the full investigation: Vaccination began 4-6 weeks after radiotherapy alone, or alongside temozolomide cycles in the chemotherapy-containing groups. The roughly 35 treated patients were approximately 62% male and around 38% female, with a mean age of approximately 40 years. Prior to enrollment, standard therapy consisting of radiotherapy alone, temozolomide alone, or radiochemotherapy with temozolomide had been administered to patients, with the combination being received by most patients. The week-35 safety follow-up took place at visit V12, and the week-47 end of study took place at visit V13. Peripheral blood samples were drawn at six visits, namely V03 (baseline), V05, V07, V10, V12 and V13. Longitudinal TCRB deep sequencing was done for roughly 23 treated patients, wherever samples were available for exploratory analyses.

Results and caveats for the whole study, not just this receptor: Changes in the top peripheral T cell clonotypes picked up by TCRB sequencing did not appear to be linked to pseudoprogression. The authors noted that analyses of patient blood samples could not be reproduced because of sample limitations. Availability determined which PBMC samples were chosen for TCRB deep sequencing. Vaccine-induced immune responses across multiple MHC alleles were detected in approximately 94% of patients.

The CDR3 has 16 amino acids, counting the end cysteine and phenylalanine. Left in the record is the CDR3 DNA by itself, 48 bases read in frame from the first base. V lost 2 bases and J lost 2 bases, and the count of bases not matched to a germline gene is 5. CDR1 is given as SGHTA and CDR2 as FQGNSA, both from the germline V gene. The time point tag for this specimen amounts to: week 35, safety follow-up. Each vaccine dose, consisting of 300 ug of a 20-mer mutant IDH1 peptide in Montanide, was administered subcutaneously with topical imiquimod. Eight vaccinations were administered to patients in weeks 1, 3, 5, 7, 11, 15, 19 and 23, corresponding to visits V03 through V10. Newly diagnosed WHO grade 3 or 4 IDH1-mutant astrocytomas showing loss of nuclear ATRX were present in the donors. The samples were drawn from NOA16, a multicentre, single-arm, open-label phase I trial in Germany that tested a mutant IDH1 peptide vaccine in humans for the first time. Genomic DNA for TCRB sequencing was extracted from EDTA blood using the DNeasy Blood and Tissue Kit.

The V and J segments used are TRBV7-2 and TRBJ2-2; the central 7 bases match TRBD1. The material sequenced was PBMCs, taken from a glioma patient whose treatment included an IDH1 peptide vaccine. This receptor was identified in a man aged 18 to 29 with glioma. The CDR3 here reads CASSLSWDRNTGELFF. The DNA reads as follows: TGTGCCAGCAGCTTAAGCTGGGACAGAAACACCGGGGAGCTGTTTTTT.